This T cell receptor beta chain was obtained from a study of response to subunit inactivated influenza vaccine. Germline V gives CDR1 LGHNA, CDR2 YNFKEQ. V was pared by 6 bases and J by 2 bases, with 14 bases of the junction left unmatched. The CDR3 has 18 amino acids. TCRdb re-derived calls from the RT-PCR reads in MiXCR, one entry per CDR3 protein. Among about 580,000 distinct CDR3 sequences listed, about 15% were seen once. This TCR came from a man aged 50 or older who received an inactivated influenza vaccine. The gene calls are TRBV4-2 and TRBJ2-1; 9 positions agree with TRBD2. The sequences come from PBMCs from blood, collected approximately 12 days after vaccination. The chain's CDR3 is CASRMVASGEPAYNEQFF. The CDR3 nucleotides read TGTGCCAGCAGGATGGTGGCTAGCGGGGAGCCGGCCTACAATGAGCAGTTCTTC.